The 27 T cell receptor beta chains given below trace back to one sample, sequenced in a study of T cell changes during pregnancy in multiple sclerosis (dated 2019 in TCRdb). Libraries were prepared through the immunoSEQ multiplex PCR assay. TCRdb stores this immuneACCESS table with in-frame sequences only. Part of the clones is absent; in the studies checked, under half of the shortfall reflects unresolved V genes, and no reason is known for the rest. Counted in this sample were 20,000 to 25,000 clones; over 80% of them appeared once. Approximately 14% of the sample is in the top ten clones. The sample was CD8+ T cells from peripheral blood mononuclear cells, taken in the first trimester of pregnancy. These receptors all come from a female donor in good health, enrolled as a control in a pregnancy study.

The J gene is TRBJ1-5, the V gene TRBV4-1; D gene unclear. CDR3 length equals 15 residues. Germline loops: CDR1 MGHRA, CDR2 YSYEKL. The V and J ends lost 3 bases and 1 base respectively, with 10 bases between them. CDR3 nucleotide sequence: TGCGCCAGCAGCCATTCCGTCGGGAGCAATCAGCCCCAGCATTTT. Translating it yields CASSHSVGSNQPQHF.

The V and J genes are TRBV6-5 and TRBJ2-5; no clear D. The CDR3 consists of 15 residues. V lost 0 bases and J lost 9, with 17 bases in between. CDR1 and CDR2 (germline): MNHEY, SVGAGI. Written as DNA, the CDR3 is TGTGCCAGCAGTTACTCGAATGGTCCTTTAACGGCCCAGTACTTC. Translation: CASSYSNGPLTAQYF.

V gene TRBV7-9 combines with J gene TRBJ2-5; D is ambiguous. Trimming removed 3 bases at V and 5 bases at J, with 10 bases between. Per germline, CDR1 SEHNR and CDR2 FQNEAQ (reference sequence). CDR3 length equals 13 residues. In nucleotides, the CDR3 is TGTGCCAGCAGCTTGTCGATAGATGAGACCCAGTACTTC. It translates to CASSLSIDETQYF.

The CDR3 DNA follows: TGTGCCTGGAGTCCTAGTGGCCCAGATACGCAGTATTTT. Protein product: CAWSPSGPDTQYF. The chain links TRBV30 to TRBJ2-3; D is unresolved. The CDR3 has 13 amino acids. V lost 2 bases and J 4 bases, leaving 10 bases between the germline ends. The germline V gene has CDR1 GTSNPN and CDR2 SVGIG (reference sequence).

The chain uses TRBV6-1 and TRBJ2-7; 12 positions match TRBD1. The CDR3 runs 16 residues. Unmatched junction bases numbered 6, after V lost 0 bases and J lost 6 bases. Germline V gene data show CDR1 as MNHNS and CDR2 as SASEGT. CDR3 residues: CASSEASGTGGAEQYF. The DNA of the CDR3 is TGTGCCAGCAGTGAAGCGTCCGGGACAGGGGGCGCCGAGCAGTACTTC.

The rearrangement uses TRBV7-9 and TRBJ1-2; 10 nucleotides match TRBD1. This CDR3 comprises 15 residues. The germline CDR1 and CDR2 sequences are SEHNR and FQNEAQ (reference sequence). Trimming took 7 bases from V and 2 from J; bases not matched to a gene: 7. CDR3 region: CASTVPGQGNYGYTF. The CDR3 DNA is TGTGCCAGCACCGTCCCGGGACAGGGGAACTATGGCTACACCTTC. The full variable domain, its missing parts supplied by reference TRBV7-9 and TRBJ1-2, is DTGVSQNPRHKITKRGQNVTFRCDPISEHNRLYWYRQTLGQGPEFLTYFQNEAQLEKSRLLSDRFSAERPKGSFSTLEIQRTEQGDSAMYLCASTVPGQGNYGYTFGSGTRLTVV.

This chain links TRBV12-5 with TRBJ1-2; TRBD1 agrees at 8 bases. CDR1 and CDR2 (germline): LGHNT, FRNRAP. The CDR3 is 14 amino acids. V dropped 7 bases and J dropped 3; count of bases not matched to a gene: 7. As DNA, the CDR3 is TGTGCTAGTGCCGAGACAGGGGTTGACTATGGCTACACCTTC. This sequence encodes CASAETGVDYGYTF. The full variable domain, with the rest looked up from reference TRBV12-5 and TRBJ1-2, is DARVTQTPRHKVTEMGQEVTMRCQPILGHNTVFWYRQTMMQGLELLAYFRNRAPLDDSGMPKDRFSAEMPDATLATLKIQPSEPRDSAVYFCASAETGVDYGYTFGSGTRLTVV.

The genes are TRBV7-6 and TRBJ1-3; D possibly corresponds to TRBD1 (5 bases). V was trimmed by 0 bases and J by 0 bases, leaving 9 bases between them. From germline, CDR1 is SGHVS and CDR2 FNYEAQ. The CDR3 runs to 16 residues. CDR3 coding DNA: TGTGCCAGCAGCTTAGCGCGGACAAGCTCTGGAAACACCATATATTTT. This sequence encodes CASSLARTSSGNTIYF. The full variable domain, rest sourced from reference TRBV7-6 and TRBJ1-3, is GAGVSQSPRYKVTKRGQDVALRCDPISGHVSLYWYRQALGQGPEFLTYFNYEAQQDKSGLPNDRFSAERPEGSISTLTIQRTEQRDSAMYRCASSLARTSSGNTIYFGEGSWLTVV.

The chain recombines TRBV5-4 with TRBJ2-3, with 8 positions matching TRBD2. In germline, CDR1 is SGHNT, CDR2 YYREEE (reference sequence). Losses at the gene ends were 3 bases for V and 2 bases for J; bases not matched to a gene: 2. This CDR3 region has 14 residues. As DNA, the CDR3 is TGTGCCAGCAGCTCCGGACTAGCCACAGATACGCAGTATTTT. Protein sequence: CASSSGLATDTQYF.

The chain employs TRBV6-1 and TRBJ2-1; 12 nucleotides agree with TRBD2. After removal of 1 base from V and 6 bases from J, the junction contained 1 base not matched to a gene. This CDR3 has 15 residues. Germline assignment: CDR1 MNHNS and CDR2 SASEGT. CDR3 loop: CASSEELAGGNEQFF. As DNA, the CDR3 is TGTGCCAGCAGTGAAGAACTAGCGGGGGGCAATGAGCAGTTCTTC.

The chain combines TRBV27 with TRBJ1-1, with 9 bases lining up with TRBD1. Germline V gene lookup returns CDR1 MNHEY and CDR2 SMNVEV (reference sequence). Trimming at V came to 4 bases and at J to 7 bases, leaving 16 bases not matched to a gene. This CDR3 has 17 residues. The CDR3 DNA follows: TGTGCCAGCAGTTCACCACAACGACAGGGGGTGAGGAGTGAAGCTTTCTTT. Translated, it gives CASSSPQRQGVRSEAFF.

The CDR3 DNA is TGCGCCAGCCAGTTTGTGCGGGGGGGTACTGAAAATGAGCAGTTCTTC. Amino acids: CASQFVRGGTENEQFF. This chain links TRBV4-1 with TRBJ2-1; TRBD2 matches at 9 bases. This CDR3 has 16 residues. J was trimmed by 7 bases and V by 8 bases; bases with no gene match: 15. The germline CDR1 and CDR2 sequences are MGHRA and YSYEKL.

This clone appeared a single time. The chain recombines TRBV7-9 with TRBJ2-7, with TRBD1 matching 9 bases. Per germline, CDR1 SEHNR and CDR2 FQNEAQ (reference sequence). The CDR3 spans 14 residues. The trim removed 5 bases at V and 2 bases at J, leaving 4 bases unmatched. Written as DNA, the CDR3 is TGTGCCAGCAGCCACGGGACAGGGACCTACGAGCAGTACTTC. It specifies CASSHGTGTYEQYF. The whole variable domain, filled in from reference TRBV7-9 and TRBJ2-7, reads DTGVSQNPRHKITKRGQNVTFRCDPISEHNRLYWYRQTLGQGPEFLTYFQNEAQLEKSRLLSDRFSAERPKGSFSTLEIQRTEQGDSAMYLCASSHGTGTYEQYFGPGTRLTVT.

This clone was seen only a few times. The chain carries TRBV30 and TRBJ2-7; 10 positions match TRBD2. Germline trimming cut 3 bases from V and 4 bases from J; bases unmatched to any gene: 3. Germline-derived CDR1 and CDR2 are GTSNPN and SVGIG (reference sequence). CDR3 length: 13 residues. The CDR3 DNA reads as TGTGCCTGGAGAAGCGGGGGGGGGTACGAGCAGTACTTC. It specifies CAWRSGGGYEQYF.

The CDR3 reads CALTGGIGNQPQHF. The CDR3, as DNA: TGTGCCTTGACAGGGGGGATAGGCAATCAGCCCCAGCATTTT. This chain links TRBV30 with TRBJ1-5; 9 bases are a match to TRBD1. J lost 2 bases, V lost 7 bases, and 6 bases had no gene match. There are 14 residues in the CDR3. Germline CDR1 and CDR2: GTSNPN and SVGIG (reference sequence). The variable domain in full, completed from reference TRBV30 and TRBJ1-5, reads SQTIHQWPATLVQPVGSPLSLECTVEGTSNPNLYWYRQAAGRGLQLLFYSVGIGQISSEVPQNLSASRPQDRQFILSSKKLLLSDSGFYLCALTGGIGNQPQHFGDGTRLSIL.

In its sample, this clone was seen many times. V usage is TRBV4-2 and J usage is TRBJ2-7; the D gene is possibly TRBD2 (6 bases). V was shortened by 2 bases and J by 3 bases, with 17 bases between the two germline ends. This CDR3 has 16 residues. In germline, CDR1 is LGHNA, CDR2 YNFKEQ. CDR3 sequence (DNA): TGTGCCAGCAGCCAATCTAATTTGGAGGGTTTCTACGAGCAGTACTTC. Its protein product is CASSQSNLEGFYEQYF.

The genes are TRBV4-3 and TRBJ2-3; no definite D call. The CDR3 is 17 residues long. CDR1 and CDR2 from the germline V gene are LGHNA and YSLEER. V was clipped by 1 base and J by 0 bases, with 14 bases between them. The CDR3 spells CASSQAPWAASTDTQYF. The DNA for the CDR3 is TGCGCCAGCAGCCAAGCCCCCTGGGCAGCTAGCACAGATACGCAGTATTTT.

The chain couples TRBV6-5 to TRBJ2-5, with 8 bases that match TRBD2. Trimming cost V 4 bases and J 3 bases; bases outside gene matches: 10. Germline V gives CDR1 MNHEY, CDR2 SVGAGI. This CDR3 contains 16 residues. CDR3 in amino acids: CASSSLSSGGKETQYF. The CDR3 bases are TGTGCCAGCAGTTCCCTATCAAGCGGGGGTAAAGAGACCCAGTACTTC.

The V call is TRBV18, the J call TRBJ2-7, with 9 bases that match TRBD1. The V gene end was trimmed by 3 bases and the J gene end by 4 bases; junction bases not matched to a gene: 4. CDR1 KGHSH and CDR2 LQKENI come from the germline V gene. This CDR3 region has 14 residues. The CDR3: CASSPSGTGYEQYF. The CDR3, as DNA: TGTGCCAGCTCACCTTCCGGGACAGGGTACGAGCAGTACTTC.

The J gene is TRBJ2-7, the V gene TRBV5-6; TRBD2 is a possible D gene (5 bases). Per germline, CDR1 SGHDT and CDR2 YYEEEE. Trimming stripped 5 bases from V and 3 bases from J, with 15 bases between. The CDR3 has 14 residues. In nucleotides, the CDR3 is TGTGCCAGCAGTTTGAACGGGGTGGACTACGAGCAGTACTTC. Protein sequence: CASSLNGVDYEQYF.

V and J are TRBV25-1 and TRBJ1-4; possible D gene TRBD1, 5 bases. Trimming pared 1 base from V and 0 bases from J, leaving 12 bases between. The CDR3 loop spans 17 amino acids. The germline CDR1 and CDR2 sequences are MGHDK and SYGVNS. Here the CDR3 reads CASSELSGGPTNEKLFF. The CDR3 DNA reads TGTGCCAGCAGTGAATTAAGCGGGGGACCAACTAATGAAAAACTGTTTTTT.

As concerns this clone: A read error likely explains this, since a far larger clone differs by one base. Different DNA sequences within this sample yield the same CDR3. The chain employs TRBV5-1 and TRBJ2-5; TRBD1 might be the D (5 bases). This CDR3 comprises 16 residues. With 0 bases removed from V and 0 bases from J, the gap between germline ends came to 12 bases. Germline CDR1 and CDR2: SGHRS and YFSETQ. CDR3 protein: CASSLAGRAYQETQYF. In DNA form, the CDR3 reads TGCGCCAGCAGCTTGGCCGGCAGGGCGTACCAAGAGACCCAGTACTTC. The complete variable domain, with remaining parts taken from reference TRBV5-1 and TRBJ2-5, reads KAGVTQTPRYLIKTRGQQVTLSCSPISGHRSVSWYQQTPGQGLQFLFEYFSETQRNKGNFPGRFSGRQFSNSRSEMNVSTLELGDSALYLCASSLAGRAYQETQYFGPGTRLLVL.

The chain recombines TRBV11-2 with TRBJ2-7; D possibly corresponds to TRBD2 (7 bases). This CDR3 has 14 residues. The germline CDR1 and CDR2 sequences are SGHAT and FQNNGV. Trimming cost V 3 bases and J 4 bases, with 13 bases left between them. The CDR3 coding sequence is TGTGCCAGCAGCTTGGGGGGCGGGGGATACGAGCAGTACTTC. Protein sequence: CASSLGGGGYEQYF. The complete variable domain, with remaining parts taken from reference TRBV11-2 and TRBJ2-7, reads EAGVAQSPRYKIIEKRQSVAFWCNPISGHATLYWYQQILGQGPKLLIQFQNNGVVDDSQLPKDRFSAERLKGVDSTLKIQPAKLEDSAVYLCASSLGGGGYEQYFGPGTRLTVT.

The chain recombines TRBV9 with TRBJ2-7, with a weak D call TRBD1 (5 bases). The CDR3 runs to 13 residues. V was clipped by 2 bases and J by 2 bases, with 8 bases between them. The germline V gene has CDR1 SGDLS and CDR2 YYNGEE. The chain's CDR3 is CASSVGPTYEQYF. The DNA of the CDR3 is TGTGCCAGCAGCGTGGGGCCTACCTACGAGCAGTACTTC. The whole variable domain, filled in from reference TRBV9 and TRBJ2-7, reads DSGVTQTPKHLITATGQRVTLRCSPRSGDLSVYWYQQSLDQGLQFLIQYYNGEERAKGNILERFSAQQFPDLHSELNLSSLELGDSALYFCASSVGPTYEQYFGPGTRLTVT.

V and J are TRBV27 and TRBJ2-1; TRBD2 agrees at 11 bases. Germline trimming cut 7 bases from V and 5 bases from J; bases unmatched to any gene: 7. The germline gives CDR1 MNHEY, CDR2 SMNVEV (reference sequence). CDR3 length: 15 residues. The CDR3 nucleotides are TGTGCCAGCACCCCCACTAGCGGGAGACACAATGAGCAGTTCTTC. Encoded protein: CASTPTSGRHNEQFF.

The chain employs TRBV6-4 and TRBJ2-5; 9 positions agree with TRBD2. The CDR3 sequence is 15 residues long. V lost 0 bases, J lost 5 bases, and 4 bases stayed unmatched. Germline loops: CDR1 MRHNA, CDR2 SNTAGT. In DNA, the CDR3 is TGTGCCAGCAGTGACTCGTTTGCGGGAGGGGAGACCCAGTACTTC. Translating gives CASSDSFAGGETQYF.

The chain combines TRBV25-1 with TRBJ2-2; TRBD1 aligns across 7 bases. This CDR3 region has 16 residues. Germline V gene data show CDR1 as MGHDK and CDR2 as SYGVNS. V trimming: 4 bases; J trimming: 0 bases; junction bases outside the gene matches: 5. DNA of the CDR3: TGTGCCAGCAGTGGCCACAGGGGAGCGAACACCGGGGAGCTGTTTTTT. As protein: CASSGHRGANTGELFF.